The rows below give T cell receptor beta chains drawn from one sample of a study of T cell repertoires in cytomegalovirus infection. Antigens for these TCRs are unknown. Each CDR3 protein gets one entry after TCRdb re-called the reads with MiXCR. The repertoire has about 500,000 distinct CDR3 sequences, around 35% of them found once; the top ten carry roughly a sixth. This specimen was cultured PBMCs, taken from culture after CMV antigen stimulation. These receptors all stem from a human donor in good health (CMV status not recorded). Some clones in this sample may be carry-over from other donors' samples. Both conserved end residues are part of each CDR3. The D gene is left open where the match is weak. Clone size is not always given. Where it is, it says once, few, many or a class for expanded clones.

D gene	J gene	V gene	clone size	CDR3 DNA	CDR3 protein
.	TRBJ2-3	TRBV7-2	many	TGTGCCAGCAGCCCCCGACAGAGCACAGATACGCAGTATTTT	CASSPRQSTDTQYF
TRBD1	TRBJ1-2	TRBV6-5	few	TGTGCCAGCAGCTGGGACAGGGAGAGTCACTATGGCTACACCTTC	CASSWDRESHYGYTF
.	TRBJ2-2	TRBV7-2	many	TGTGCCAGCAGCTTAATCCAGAGGAACACCGGGGAGCTGTTTTTT	CASSLIQRNTGELFF
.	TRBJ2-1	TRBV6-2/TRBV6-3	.	TGTGCCAGCAGTTACTCGATAGGTTTCGATAGGGACTCTACTGAAAATGAGCAGTTCTTC	CASSYSIGFDRDSTENEQFF
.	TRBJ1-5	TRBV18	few	TGTGCCAGCTCACCACCGGCTGCCCAGGGCGAGCCCCAGCATTTT	CASSPPAAQGEPQHF
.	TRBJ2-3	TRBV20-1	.	TGCAGTGCTAGAGCGCCCTGGGGGGGCGGGATAACAGATACGCAGTATTTT	CSARAPWGGGITDTQYF
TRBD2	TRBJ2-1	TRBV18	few	TGTGCCAGCTCAGGACTAGTCCGCTCCTACAATGAGCAGTTCTTC	CASSGLVRSYNEQFF
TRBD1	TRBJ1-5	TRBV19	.	TGTGCCAGTAGTATTAGGACAGGGGGACAGCCCCAGCATTTT	CASSIRTGGQPQHF
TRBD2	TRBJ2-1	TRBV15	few	TGTGCCACCAGCAGAGATTGGCGACTAGCCAATGAGCAGTTCTTC	CATSRDWRLANEQFF
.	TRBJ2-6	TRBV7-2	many	TGTGCCAGCAGCTTAGCAAGGGCCAACGTCCTGACTTTC	CASSLARANVLTF
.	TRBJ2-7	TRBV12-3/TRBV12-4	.	TGTGCCAGCAGTTTAGGGGGCATTCTTACCTACGAGCAGTACTTC	CASSLGGILTYEQYF
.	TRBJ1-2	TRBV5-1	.	TGCGCCAGCAGCTTGGCGCCGGGAGCTCTCTATGGCTACACCTTC	CASSLAPGALYGYTF
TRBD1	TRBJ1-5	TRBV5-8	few	TGTGCCAGCGTCCCTTCAGGGGGGAGCAATCAGCCCCAGCATTTT	CASVPSGGSNQPQHF
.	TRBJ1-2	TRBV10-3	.	TGTGCCATCAGTGTAGGAGTGGAGGTGGGCTACACCTTC	CAISVGVEVGYTF
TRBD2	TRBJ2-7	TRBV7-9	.	TGTGCCAGCAGCCTAACCCTAGCGGGAGGCTGGGACGAGCAGTACTTC	CASSLTLAGGWDEQYF
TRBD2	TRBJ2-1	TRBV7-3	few	TGTGCCAGCAGCTTAGGGACTAGCGGCTTGGGAGAGCAGTTCTTC	CASSLGTSGLGEQFF
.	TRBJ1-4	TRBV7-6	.	TGTGCCAGCAGCCCTCGGGGGGGAGATGAAAAACTGTTTTTT	CASSPRGGDEKLFF
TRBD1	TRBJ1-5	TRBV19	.	TGTGCCAGTAGTATACGGACAGGTATAGATTATCAGCCCCAGCATTTT	CASSIRTGIDYQPQHF
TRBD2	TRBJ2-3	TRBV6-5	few	TGTGCCAGCAGACCGACTAGCGGGAGCGATACGCAGTATTTT	CASRPTSGSDTQYF
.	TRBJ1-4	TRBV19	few	TGTGCCAGTAGTGATGGACGAGGCTCGAAAGAAAAACTGTTTTTT	CASSDGRGSKEKLFF
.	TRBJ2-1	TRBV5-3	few	TGTGCCAGCAGCGGCGGGCTTAGCTCCTACAATGAGCAGTTCTTC	CASSGGLSSYNEQFF
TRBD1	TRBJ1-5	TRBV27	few	TGTGCCAGCAGTTTGAACAGGGGCGTAAGCAATCAGCCCCAGCATTTT	CASSLNRGVSNQPQHF
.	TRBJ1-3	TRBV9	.	TGTGCCAGCAGCGTAGCTACGGACAGCCGGAGAAACACCATATATTTT	CASSVATDSRRNTIYF
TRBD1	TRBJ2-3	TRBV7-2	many	TGTGCCAGCAGCTATGGGACAGCGGGCACAGATACGCAGTATTTT	CASSYGTAGTDTQYF
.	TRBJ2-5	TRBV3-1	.	TGTGCCAGCAGCCAAGAAGCGGGTTTATCAGAGACCCAGTACTTC	CASSQEAGLSETQYF
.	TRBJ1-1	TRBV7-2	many	TGTGCCAGCAGCTTACAGGCGTGGGGCACTGAAGCTTTCTTT	CASSLQAWGTEAFF
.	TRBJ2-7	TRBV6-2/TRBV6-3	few	TGTGCCAGCAGTTACTCGGTATCGGCCTACGAGCAGTACTTC	CASSYSVSAYEQYF
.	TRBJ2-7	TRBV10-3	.	.	CAISTSDSFYEQYF
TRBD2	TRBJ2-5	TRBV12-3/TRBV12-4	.	TGTGCCAGCACTCCCAATCGGGCTAGCGGACCCCAGGGGACCCAGTACTTC	CASTPNRASGPQGTQYF
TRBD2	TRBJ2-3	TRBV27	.	TGTGCCAGCAGTCCCAGGGTAGCGGGAGGTCAAGATACGCAGTATTTT	CASSPRVAGGQDTQYF
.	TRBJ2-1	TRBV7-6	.	TGTGCCAGCAGCTTTCCAATGGACAGTACCAATGAGCAGTTCTTC	CASSFPMDSTNEQFF
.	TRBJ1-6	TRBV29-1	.	TGCAGCGCAGCGACACCGAATTCACCCCTCCACTTT	CSAATPNSPLHF
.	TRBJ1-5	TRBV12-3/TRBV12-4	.	TGTGCCAGCAGCGCCGGTGTGCAGGGAGGCAATCAGCCCCAGCATTTT	CASSAGVQGGNQPQHF
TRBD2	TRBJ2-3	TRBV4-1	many	TGCGCCAGCAGCCAAGTACTAGCGGCCCGCACAGATACGCAGTATTTT	CASSQVLAARTDTQYF
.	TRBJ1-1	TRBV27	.	TGTGCCAGCAGTAAACCGGGATATGAAGCTTTCTTT	CASSKPGYEAFF